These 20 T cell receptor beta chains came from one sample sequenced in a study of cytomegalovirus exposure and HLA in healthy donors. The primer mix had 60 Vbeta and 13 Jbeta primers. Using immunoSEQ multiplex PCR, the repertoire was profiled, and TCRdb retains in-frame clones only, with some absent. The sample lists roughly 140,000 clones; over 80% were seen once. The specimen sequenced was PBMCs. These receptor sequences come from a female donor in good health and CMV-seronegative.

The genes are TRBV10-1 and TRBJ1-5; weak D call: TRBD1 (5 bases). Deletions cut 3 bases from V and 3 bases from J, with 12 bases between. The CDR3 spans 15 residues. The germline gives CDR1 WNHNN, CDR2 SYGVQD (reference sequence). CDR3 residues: CASSESGGLNQPQHF. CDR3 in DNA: TGCGCCAGCAGTGAATCGGGGGGACTCAATCAGCCCCAGCATTTT.

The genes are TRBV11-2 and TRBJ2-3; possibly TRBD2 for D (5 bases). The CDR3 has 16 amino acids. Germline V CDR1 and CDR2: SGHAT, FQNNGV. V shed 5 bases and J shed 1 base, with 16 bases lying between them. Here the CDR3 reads CASSHWENRGTDTQYF. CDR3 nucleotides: TGTGCCAGCAGCCACTGGGAGAATCGAGGCACAGATACGCAGTATTTT.

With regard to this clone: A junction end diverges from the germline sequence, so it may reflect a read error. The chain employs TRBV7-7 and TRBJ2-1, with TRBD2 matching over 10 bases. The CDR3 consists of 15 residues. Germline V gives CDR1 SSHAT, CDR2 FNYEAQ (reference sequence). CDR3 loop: CASSLGTSVYNEQFF. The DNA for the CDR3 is TGTGCTAGCAGCTTAGGGACTAGCGTATACAATGAGCAGTTCTTC.

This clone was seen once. CDR3 amino acids: CASSTSGRGETQYF. The CDR3 DNA reads as TGTGCCAGTTCGACTAGCGGGAGAGGAGAGACCCAGTACTTC. V is TRBV6-1 and J is TRBJ2-5; TRBD2 matches 12 bases. The trim removed 9 bases at V and 4 bases at J, leaving 6 bases unmatched. The length of the CDR3 is 14 residues. From germline, CDR1 is MNHNS and CDR2 SASEGT.

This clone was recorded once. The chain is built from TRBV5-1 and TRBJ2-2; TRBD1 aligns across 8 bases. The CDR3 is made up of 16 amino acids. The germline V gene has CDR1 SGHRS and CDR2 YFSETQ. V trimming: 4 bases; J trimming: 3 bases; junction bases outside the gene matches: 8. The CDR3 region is CASSRKTGVDTGELFF. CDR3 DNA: TGCGCCAGCAGCCGGAAGACAGGGGTTGACACCGGGGAGCTGTTTTTT. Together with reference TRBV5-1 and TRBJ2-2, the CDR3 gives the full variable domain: KAGVTQTPRYLIKTRGQQVTLSCSPISGHRSVSWYQQTPGQGLQFLFEYFSETQRNKGNFPGRFSGRQFSNSRSEMNVSTLELGDSALYLCASSRKTGVDTGELFFGEGSRLTVL.

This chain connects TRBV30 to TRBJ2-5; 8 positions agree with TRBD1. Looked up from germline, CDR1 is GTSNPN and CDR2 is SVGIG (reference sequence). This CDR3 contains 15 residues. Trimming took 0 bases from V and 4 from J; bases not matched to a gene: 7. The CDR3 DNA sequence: TGTGCCTGGAGTGTAGCAGGGGGCCCGGGAGAGACCCAGTACTTC. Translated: CAWSVAGGPGETQYF.

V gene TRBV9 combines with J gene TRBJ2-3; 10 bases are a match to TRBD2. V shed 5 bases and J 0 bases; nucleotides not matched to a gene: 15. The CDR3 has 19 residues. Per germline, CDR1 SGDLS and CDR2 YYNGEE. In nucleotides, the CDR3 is TGTGCCAGCAGGGGGGCTAGCGGGAGTGGTCCAACTAGCACAGATACGCAGTATTTT. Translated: CASRGASGSGPTSTDTQYF.

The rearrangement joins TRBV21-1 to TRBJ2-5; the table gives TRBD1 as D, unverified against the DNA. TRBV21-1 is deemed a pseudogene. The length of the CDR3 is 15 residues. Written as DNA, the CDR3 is TGTGCCAGCAGCCTACGGGACAGCGCGAGGGAGACCCAGTACTTC. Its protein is CASSLRDSARETQYF.

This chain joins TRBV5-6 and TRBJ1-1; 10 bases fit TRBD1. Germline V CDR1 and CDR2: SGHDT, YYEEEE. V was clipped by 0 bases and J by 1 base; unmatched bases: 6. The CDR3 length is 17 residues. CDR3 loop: CASSLAGTGASNTEAFF. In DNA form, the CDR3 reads TGTGCCAGCAGCTTGGCTGGGACAGGGGCTTCGAACACTGAAGCTTTCTTT.

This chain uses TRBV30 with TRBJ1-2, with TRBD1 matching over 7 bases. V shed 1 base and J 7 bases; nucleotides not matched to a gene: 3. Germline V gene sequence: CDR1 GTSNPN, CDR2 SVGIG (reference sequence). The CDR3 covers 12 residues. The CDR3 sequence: CAWSATGSGYTF. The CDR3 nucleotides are TGTGCCTGGAGTGCGACAGGGTCTGGCTACACCTTC. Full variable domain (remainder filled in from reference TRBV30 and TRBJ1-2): SQTIHQWPATLVQPVGSPLSLECTVEGTSNPNLYWYRQAAGRGLQLLFYSVGIGQISSEVPQNLSASRPQDRQFILSSKKLLLSDSGFYLCAWSATGSGYTFGSGTRLTVV.

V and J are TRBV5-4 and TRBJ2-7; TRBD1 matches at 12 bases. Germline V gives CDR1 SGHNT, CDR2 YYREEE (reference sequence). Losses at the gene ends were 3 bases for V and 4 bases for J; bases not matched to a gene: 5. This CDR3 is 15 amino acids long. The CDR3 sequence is CASSYKGQGAYEQYF. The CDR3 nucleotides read TGTGCCAGCAGCTATAAGGGACAGGGGGCTTACGAGCAGTACTTC. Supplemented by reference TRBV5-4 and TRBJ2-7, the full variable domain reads ETGVTQSPTHLIKTRGQQVTLRCSSQSGHNTVSWYQQALGQGPQFIFQYYREEENGRGNFPPRFSGLQFPNYSSELNVNALELDDSALYLCASSYKGQGAYEQYFGPGTRLTVT.

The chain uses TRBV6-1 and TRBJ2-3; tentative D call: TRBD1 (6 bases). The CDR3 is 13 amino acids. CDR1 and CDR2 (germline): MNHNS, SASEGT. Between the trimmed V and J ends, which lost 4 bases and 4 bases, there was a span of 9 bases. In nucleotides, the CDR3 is TGTGCCAGCAGTGTGACAGGTTCAGATACGCAGTATTTT. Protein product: CASSVTGSDTQYF.

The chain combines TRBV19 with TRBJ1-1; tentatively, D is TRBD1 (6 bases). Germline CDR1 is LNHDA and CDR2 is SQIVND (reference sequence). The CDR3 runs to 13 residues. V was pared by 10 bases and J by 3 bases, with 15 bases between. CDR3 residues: CATIRQDYTEAFF. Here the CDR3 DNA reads TGTGCCACCATTCGACAGGACTACACTGAAGCTTTCTTT.

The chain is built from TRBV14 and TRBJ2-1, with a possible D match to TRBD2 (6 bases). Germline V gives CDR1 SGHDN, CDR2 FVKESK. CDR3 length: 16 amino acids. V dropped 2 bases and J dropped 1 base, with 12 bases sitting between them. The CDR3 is CASSQSTSLSYNEQFF. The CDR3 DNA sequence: TGTGCCAGCAGCCAAAGTACTAGCTTATCCTACAATGAGCAGTTCTTC.

The CDR3 spells CASSVASGRTYNEQFF. The DNA for the CDR3 is TGTGCCAGCAGCGTCGCTAGCGGGAGAACCTACAATGAGCAGTTCTTC. The chain carries TRBV9 and TRBJ2-1; 10 nucleotides agree with TRBD2. This CDR3 has 16 amino acids. Germline CDR1 SGDLS, CDR2 YYNGEE. Trimming at V came to 2 bases and at J to 2 bases, leaving 4 bases not matched to a gene.

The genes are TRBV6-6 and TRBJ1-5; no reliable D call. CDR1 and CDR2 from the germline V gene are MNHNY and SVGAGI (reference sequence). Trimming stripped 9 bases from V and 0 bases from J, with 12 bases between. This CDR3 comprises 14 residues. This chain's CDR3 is CASRPGASNQPQHF. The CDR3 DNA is TGTGCCAGTCGCCCGGGTGCTAGCAATCAGCCCCAGCATTTT.

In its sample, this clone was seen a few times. The CDR3 sequence is CAWSVQGNGQETQYF. The CDR3 DNA sequence: TGTGCCTGGAGTGTACAGGGTAACGGACAAGAGACCCAGTACTTC. The rearrangement links TRBV30 to TRBJ2-5; TRBD1 might be the D (6 bases). The CDR3 has 15 residues. Germline V lookup: CDR1 GTSNPN, CDR2 SVGIG (reference sequence). The ends were cut back, 0 bases at V and 2 bases at J, with 13 bases in the middle.

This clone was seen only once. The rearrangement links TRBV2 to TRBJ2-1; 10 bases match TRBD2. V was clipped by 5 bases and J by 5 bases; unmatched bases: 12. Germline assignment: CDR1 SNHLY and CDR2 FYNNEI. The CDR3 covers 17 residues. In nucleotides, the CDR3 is TGTGCCAGCAGTCCCTTTTTCCTAGCGGGAGAAGACAATGAGCAGTTCTTC. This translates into CASSPFFLAGEDNEQFF.

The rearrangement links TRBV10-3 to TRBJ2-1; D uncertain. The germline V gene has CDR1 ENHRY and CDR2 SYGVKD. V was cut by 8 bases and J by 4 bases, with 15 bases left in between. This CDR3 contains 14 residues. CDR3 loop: CAIGPPETYNEQFF. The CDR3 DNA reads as TGTGCCATCGGTCCACCTGAGACTTACAATGAGCAGTTCTTC.

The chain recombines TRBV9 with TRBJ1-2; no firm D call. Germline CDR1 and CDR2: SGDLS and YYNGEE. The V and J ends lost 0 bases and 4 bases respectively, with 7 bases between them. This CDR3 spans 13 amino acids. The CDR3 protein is CASSVGAAYGYTF. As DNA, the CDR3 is TGTGCCAGCAGCGTAGGGGCAGCCTATGGCTACACCTTC.